The 14 T cell receptor beta chains given below trace back to one sample, sequenced in a study of blood T cell repertoires in COVID-19. Produced via immunoSEQ multiplex PCR; TCRdb's table is partial and in-frame only. Here the sample spans around 92,000 clones, around 67% being singletons. The sample was peripheral blood. These receptors came from a man aged 70 or older with COVID-19, enrolled during active disease.

The gene calls are TRBV9 and TRBJ1-3, with D uncertain. Trimming took off 0 bases at V and 4 bases at J, with 11 bases between the two ends. CDR3 length equals 15 residues. Germline lookup yields CDR1 SGDLS and CDR2 YYNGEE. In DNA form, the CDR3 reads TGTGCCAGCAGCGTAGGCGGGGTTGCAGGAAACACCATATATTTT. It yields the protein CASSVGGVAGNTIYF.

V is TRBV7-2 and J is TRBJ2-1; TRBD2 aligns across 7 bases. CDR3 length equals 14 residues. The ends lost 0 bases at V and 10 bases at J; junction bases unmatched: 6. Per germline, CDR1 SGHTA and CDR2 FQGNSA. The CDR3 here is CASSLAGGPREQFF. CDR3 sequence (DNA): TGTGCCAGCAGCTTAGCGGGAGGGCCACGGGAGCAGTTCTTC.

This clone was counted between two and nine times. The chain employs TRBV11-2 and TRBJ1-1; possibly TRBD1 for D (5 bases). The germline CDR1 and CDR2 sequences are SGHAT and FQNNGV. Trimming took off 5 bases at V and 2 bases at J, with 15 bases between the two ends. This CDR3 is built from 15 residues. DNA for the CDR3: TGTGCCAGCAGCGACACGGGACTTCTAAACACTGAAGCTTTCTTT. Translated, it gives CASSDTGLLNTEAFF. Together with reference TRBV11-2 and TRBJ1-1, the CDR3 gives the full variable domain: EAGVAQSPRYKIIEKRQSVAFWCNPISGHATLYWYQQILGQGPKLLIQFQNNGVVDDSQLPKDRFSAERLKGVDSTLKIQPAKLEDSAVYLCASSDTGLLNTEAFFGQGTRLTVV.

V gene TRBV5-1 combines with J gene TRBJ1-3; perhaps TRBD1 as D (6 bases). Germline assignment: CDR1 SGHRS and CDR2 YFSETQ. The CDR3 length is 13 residues. The CDR3 is CACRGASGNTIYF. The CDR3, as DNA: TGCGCATGTCGGGGGGCGTCTGGAAACACCATATATTTT. The full variable domain, in which reference TRBV5-1 and TRBJ1-3 provide the parts outside the CDR3, is KAGVTQTPRYLIKTRGQQVTLSCSPISGHRSVSWYQQTPGQGLQFLFEYFSETQRNKGNFPGRFSGRQFSNSRSEMNVSTLELGDSALYLCACRGASGNTIYFGEGSWLTVV.

The chain carries TRBV30 and TRBJ2-7, with D unresolved. Trimming left V 0 bases short and J 4 bases short, with 13 bases between. This CDR3 comprises 14 residues. Germline CDR1 GTSNPN, CDR2 SVGIG (reference sequence). Written as DNA, the CDR3 is TGTGCCTGGAGTGTAAACGGAGTTAGGTACGAGCAGTACTTC. It encodes CAWSVNGVRYEQYF.

The chain is built from TRBV5-1 and TRBJ1-2; 9 nucleotides match TRBD1. Germline values: CDR1 SGHRS, CDR2 YFSETQ. V shed 0 bases, J shed 4 bases, and the junction held 10 bases outside the gene matches. This CDR3 has 17 residues. Written as DNA, the CDR3 is TGCGCCAGCAGCTTGGGAATGGGGGACAGGGACGTCTATGGCTACACCTTC. This gives the protein CASSLGMGDRDVYGYTF.

This chain links TRBV18 with TRBJ2-7; 7 bases match TRBD2. The germline CDR1 and CDR2 sequences are KGHSH and LQKENI. The junction had 6 bases not matched to a gene; V was cut back by 4 bases and J by 3 bases. This CDR3 spans 14 amino acids. CDR3 amino acids: CASSLTGRNYEQYF. In DNA, the CDR3 is TGTGCCAGCTCACTCACCGGGAGGAACTACGAGCAGTACTTC.

This clone was detected only a few times. CDR3 nucleotide sequence: TGCGCCAGCAGCCAAGATACGGGAGGGCCCTACAATGAGCAGTTCTTC. Translating it yields CASSQDTGGPYNEQFF. The rearrangement links TRBV4-1 to TRBJ2-1; TRBD2 matches at 8 bases. The length of the CDR3 is 16 residues. Germline assignment: CDR1 MGHRA and CDR2 YSYEKL. J was trimmed by 2 bases and V by 0 bases; bases with no gene match: 3.

This clone was recorded a few times. This chain connects TRBV5-6 to TRBJ1-1; TRBD1 matches 9 bases. The CDR3 is 14 residues long. Germline V gives CDR1 SGHDT, CDR2 YYEEEE. Germline trimming cut 5 bases from V and 5 bases from J; bases unmatched to any gene: 7. CDR3 protein: CASSAQGASTEAFF. The CDR3 nucleotides read TGTGCCAGCAGTGCACAGGGGGCGAGTACTGAAGCTTTCTTT.

The V and J genes are TRBV7-3 and TRBJ2-5; D may be TRBD1 (5 bases). CDR3 length equals 14 residues. Germline CDR1 reads SGHTA; CDR2 reads FQGTGA. The V and J ends lost 2 bases and 5 bases respectively, with 12 bases between them. CDR3 sequence: CASSLLGQSETQYF. The DNA of the CDR3 is TGTGCCAGCAGCTTATTGGGGCAGTCCGAGACCCAGTACTTC.

This rearrangement joins TRBV10-3 to TRBJ1-2, with TRBD1 matching 7 bases. The V segment lost 6 bases and the J segment 4 bases; nucleotides outside the gene matches: 8. Germline values: CDR1 ENHRY, CDR2 SYGVKD. The CDR3 extends over 14 amino acids. CDR3: CAISDRVGSYGYTF. Written as DNA, the CDR3 is TGTGCCATCAGCGACAGGGTAGGCTCCTATGGCTACACCTTC.

This clone was counted a few times. The V and J genes are TRBV6-2 or TRBV6-3 and TRBJ1-1, with D uncertain. The germline V gene has CDR1 MNHEY and CDR2 SVGEGT. There are 15 residues in the CDR3. V gave up 2 bases and J gave up 3 bases, with 13 bases separating them. CDR3 DNA sequence: TGTGCCAGCAGTTACCTCGAGGGAGCGGACACTGAAGCTTTCTTT. Amino acids: CASSYLEGADTEAFF.

V usage is TRBV7-2 and J usage is TRBJ1-5; D not resolved. Per the germline V gene, CDR1 is SGHTA and CDR2 is FQGNSA. With 6 bases removed from V and 2 bases from J, the gap between germline ends came to 14 bases. The CDR3 loop spans 15 amino acids. In nucleotides, the CDR3 is TGTGCCAGCAGTTACGCTCCCTCGGGCAATCAGCCCCAGCATTTT. Protein: CASSYAPSGNQPQHF.

J is TRBJ1-1 and V is TRBV29-1, with D possibly TRBD1 on 6 matching bases. The V gene lost 6 bases and the J gene lost 7 bases, with 12 bases spanning the gap. The CDR3 runs 11 residues. The V gene's germline CDR1 is SQVTM and CDR2 ANQGSEA. The CDR3 sequence: CSVETGIEAFF. CDR3 coding DNA: TGCAGCGTGGAAACAGGGATTGAAGCTTTCTTT. Looking up the rest from reference TRBV29-1 and TRBJ1-1 gives the full variable domain: SAVISQKPSRDICQRGTSLTIQCQVDSQVTMMFWYRQQPGQSLTLIATANQGSEATYESGFVIDKFPISRPNLTFSTLTVSNMSPEDSSIYLCSVETGIEAFFGQGTRLTVV.